What follows are 30 T cell receptor beta chains derived from one specimen sequenced in a study of cytomegalovirus exposure and HLA in healthy donors (dated by TCRdb to about 2017). The protocol used for the library was the immunoSEQ multiplex PCR assay. In its TCRdb copy, this immuneACCESS table keeps in-frame sequences only and misses some clones. Where compared with another copy, unresolved V genes explain less than half of these, and the others have no known cause. Within this sample are roughly 330,000 clones, with about 85% of them counted one time only. The top ten clonotypes cover over 1% of the sample. The specimen sequenced was PBMCs. Every receptor here comes from a woman aged 25 to 39 in good health and CMV-seropositive.

This rearrangement joins TRBV2 to TRBJ2-7, with D maybe TRBD2 (6 bases). The V end lost 6 bases, the J end lost 3 bases, and 21 bases lay between the germline ends. This CDR3 spans 16 amino acids. CDR1 and CDR2 (germline): SNHLY, FYNNEI. The CDR3 bases are TGTGCCAGCAGAGGCGGGGCCGCTCCTCCGGACTACGAGCAGTACTTC. Its translation: CASRGGAAPPDYEQYF.

This sequence joins TRBV30 and TRBJ2-5; 9 bases map to TRBD1. The V and J ends lost 5 bases and 5 bases, in that order; junction bases with no gene match: 9. Germline values: CDR1 GTSNPN, CDR2 SVGIG (reference sequence). The CDR3 length is 14 residues. CDR3 amino acids: CAWYSGTGRETQYF. The CDR3, as DNA: TGTGCCTGGTACTCCGGGACAGGGCGCGAGACCCAGTACTTC.

The chain joins TRBV29-1 to TRBJ2-2; D may be TRBD1 (7 bases). With 0 bases removed from V and 5 bases from J, the gap between germline ends came to 13 bases. Germline V lookup: CDR1 SQVTM, CDR2 ANQGSEA. The CDR3 runs 15 residues. The CDR3 loop is CSVEDTRGRTGELFF. The CDR3 region has the DNA TGCAGCGTTGAAGATACCAGGGGGAGGACCGGGGAGCTGTTTTTT.

V and J are TRBV7-6 and TRBJ2-7, with TRBD1 identical over 11 bases. Germline V CDR1 and CDR2: SGHVS, FNYEAQ. The CDR3 is 15 residues long. J gave up 3 bases and V 0 bases, and 1 base lay outside the gene matches. CDR3 region: CASSLAGTGGYEQYF. In DNA, the CDR3 is TGTGCCAGCAGCTTAGCCGGGACAGGGGGCTACGAGCAGTACTTC.

This chain uses TRBV5-4 with TRBJ1-1, with a weak D call TRBD1 (6 bases). This CDR3 spans 14 amino acids. V lost 4 bases to trimming and J lost 5 bases, with 15 bases between them. CDR1 and CDR2 from the germline V gene are SGHNT and YYREEE (reference sequence). CDR3 DNA: TGTGCCAGCAGCCGGGGGGGGCCGGGTACTGAAGCTTTCTTT. Translation gives CASSRGGPGTEAFF. The full variable domain, its missing parts supplied by reference TRBV5-4 and TRBJ1-1, is ETGVTQSPTHLIKTRGQQVTLRCSSQSGHNTVSWYQQALGQGPQFIFQYYREEENGRGNFPPRFSGLQFPNYSSELNVNALELDDSALYLCASSRGGPGTEAFFGQGTRLTVV.

The chain recombines TRBV27 with TRBJ1-5; a weak D match, TRBD1 (5 bases). This CDR3 contains 14 residues. Germline assignment: CDR1 MNHEY and CDR2 SMNVEV (reference sequence). V lost 7 bases, J lost 0 bases, and 10 bases lay in between. The DNA for the CDR3 is TGTGCCAGCAACCGGGGGTATAGCAATCAGCCCCAGCATTTT. Its translation is CASNRGYSNQPQHF.

The chain carries TRBV27 and TRBJ2-7; TRBD1 matches at 10 bases. The CDR3 covers 14 residues. CDR1 and CDR2 from the germline V gene are MNHEY and SMNVEV (reference sequence). V was clipped by 6 bases and J by 3 bases; unmatched bases: 5. The CDR3 sequence: CASSNRDRGYEQYF. CDR3 nucleotide sequence: TGTGCCAGCAGCAACCGGGACAGGGGCTACGAGCAGTACTTC.

The chain has TRBV6-6 and TRBJ2-7; D is uncertain. The CDR3 is made up of 11 amino acids. Germline V gene sequence: CDR1 MNHNY, CDR2 SVGAGI (reference sequence). With 5 bases removed from V and 4 bases from J, the gap between germline ends came to 6 bases. The CDR3 sequence is CASSKIYEQYF. DNA of the CDR3: TGTGCCAGCAGTAAGATTTACGAGCAGTACTTC.

The J gene is TRBJ1-1, the V gene TRBV6-1; perhaps TRBD1 as D (6 bases). V was trimmed by 5 bases and J by 0 bases, leaving 10 bases between them. Germline V gene lookup returns CDR1 MNHNS and CDR2 SASEGT. The length of the CDR3 is 14 residues. CDR3 region: CASSRGGLNTEAFF. The CDR3 DNA is TGTGCCAGCAGTCGGGGGGGCCTGAACACTGAAGCTTTCTTT.

The count of this clone is one. The chain uses TRBV6-6 and TRBJ1-2; 10 nucleotides align to TRBD1. This CDR3 region has 15 residues. CDR1 and CDR2 from the germline V gene are MNHNY and SVGAGI (reference sequence). After removal of 2 bases from V and 6 bases from J, the junction contained 6 bases not matched to a gene. The CDR3 nucleotides are TGTGCCAGCAGTTACGGGGGACAGGGGTGGGATGGCTACACCTTC. Translation: CASSYGGQGWDGYTF.

The rearrangement joins TRBV28 to TRBJ1-3; tentatively, D is TRBD1 (6 bases). CDR3 length: 14 amino acids. Trimming cost V 6 bases and J 4 bases, with 13 bases left between them. The germline CDR1 and CDR2 sequences are MDHEN and SYDVKM. The CDR3 loop reads CASRPTGLGNTIYF. In nucleotides, the CDR3 is TGTGCCAGCAGACCGACAGGTCTCGGAAACACCATATATTTT.

The chain uses TRBV30 and TRBJ2-2; 8 nucleotides align to TRBD2. The CDR3 runs 16 residues. V shed 5 bases and J 1 base; nucleotides not matched to a gene: 9. Germline assignment: CDR1 GTSNPN and CDR2 SVGIG (reference sequence). CDR3 nucleotides: TGTGCCTGGTTACTAGCGGCCTCTCTGAACACCGGGGAGCTGTTTTTT. This sequence encodes CAWLLAASLNTGELFF.

The rearrangement links TRBV5-4 to TRBJ1-3; D remains unclear. The CDR3 is 13 amino acids. Germline V gene data show CDR1 as SGHNT and CDR2 as YYREEE (reference sequence). Trimming took off 4 bases at V and 5 bases at J, with 10 bases between the two ends. The CDR3: CASSTDERNTIYF. In DNA, the CDR3 is TGTGCCAGCAGCACGGACGAGCGAAACACCATATATTTT.

In this sample, this clone turned up once. The chain is built from TRBV28 and TRBJ2-3; 9 nucleotides align to TRBD2. Germline V gene sequence: CDR1 MDHEN, CDR2 SYDVKM. The CDR3 contains 13 residues. The ends lost 8 bases at V and 6 bases at J; junction bases unmatched: 6. CDR3 sequence reads: CASSSGAPDTQYF. In DNA form, the CDR3 reads TGTGCCAGCTCTAGCGGGGCCCCGGATACGCAGTATTTT.

The chain joins TRBV6-5 to TRBJ2-7; no firm D call. The CDR3 spans 12 residues. V lost 5 bases and J 5 bases, leaving 10 bases between the germline ends. Germline-derived CDR1 and CDR2 are MNHEY and SVGAGI. Here the CDR3 reads CASSDQWDEQYF. CDR3 bases: TGTGCCAGCAGTGACCAATGGGACGAGCAGTACTTC.

CDR3 sequence: CASSLALAGTDYNEQFF. DNA for the CDR3: TGTGCCAGCAGCTTAGCGCTAGCGGGGACCGACTACAATGAGCAGTTCTTC. This chain connects TRBV7-6 to TRBJ2-1, with 9 bases aligning to TRBD2. J was trimmed by 3 bases and V by 0 bases; bases with no gene match: 6. CDR3 length equals 17 residues. Germline lookup yields CDR1 SGHVS and CDR2 FNYEAQ.

The chain is built from TRBV7-6 and TRBJ1-5; D not certain. CDR3 length equals 14 residues. Trimming left V 5 bases short and J 2 bases short, with 10 bases between. Germline CDR1 is SGHVS and CDR2 is FNYEAQ. In DNA form, the CDR3 reads TGTGCCAGCAGCCCAGGAGCGGGCAATCAGCCCCAGCATTTT. It yields the protein CASSPGAGNQPQHF. Filled out from reference TRBV7-6 and TRBJ1-5, the complete variable domain reads GAGVSQSPRYKVTKRGQDVALRCDPISGHVSLYWYRQALGQGPEFLTYFNYEAQQDKSGLPNDRFSAERPEGSISTLTIQRTEQRDSAMYRCASSPGAGNQPQHFGDGTRLSIL.

The rearrangement joins TRBV7-2 to TRBJ2-7, with 9 nucleotides matching TRBD2. V shed 5 bases and J 4 bases; nucleotides not matched to a gene: 3. CDR1 SGHTA and CDR2 FQGNSA come from the germline V gene. The CDR3 extends over 13 amino acids. The CDR3 is CASSRTSVYEQYF. CDR3 in DNA: TGTGCCAGCAGCAGGACTAGCGTATACGAGCAGTACTTC.

The chain joins TRBV2 to TRBJ2-6; D call uncertain. CDR1 is SNHLY and CDR2 is FYNNEI in the germline V gene. Trimming pared 6 bases from V and 0 bases from J, leaving 12 bases between. The CDR3 has 16 residues. The CDR3 protein is CASRRSGSSGANVLTF. CDR3 coding DNA: TGTGCCAGCAGGAGGTCGGGCAGCTCTGGGGCCAACGTCCTGACTTTC.

This clone was seen more than once but under ten times. The chain couples TRBV5-5 to TRBJ2-1, with 11 bases matching TRBD1. CDR1 SGHKS and CDR2 YYEKEE come from the germline V gene (reference sequence). The junction had 12 bases not matched to a gene; V was cut back by 2 bases and J by 5 bases. CDR3 length: 18 amino acids. CDR3 protein: CASSLDRTGGVTNNEQFF. CDR3 coding DNA: TGTGCCAGCAGCTTAGACCGGACAGGGGGCGTAACGAACAATGAGCAGTTCTTC.

The V gene is TRBV28, the J gene TRBJ2-5; unclear D gene. The V gene lost 2 bases and the J gene lost 8 bases, with 15 bases spanning the gap. Germline CDR1 and CDR2: MDHEN and SYDVKM. This CDR3 has 14 residues. This CDR3 reads CASSLMGPLETQYF. The DNA of the CDR3 is TGTGCCAGCAGTTTAATGGGCCCTCTCGAAACCCAGTACTTC.

This chain uses TRBV23-1 with TRBJ2-5; TRBD1 is a possible D gene (6 bases). TRBV23-1 is an ORF; its function is uncertain. The CDR3 runs to 15 residues. The germline V and J ends were trimmed by 8 bases and 4 bases, with 20 bases remaining between them. The CDR3, as DNA: TGCGCCAGCCCGAAACAGGGTCTCCGGCGAGAGACCCAGTACTTC. Its protein product is CASPKQGLRRETQYF.

The chain carries TRBV27 and TRBJ2-5; D is possibly TRBD1 or TRBD2 (5 bases each). The CDR3 covers 14 residues. The V gene lost 5 bases and the J gene lost 4 bases, with 14 bases spanning the gap. The V gene's germline CDR1 is MNHEY and CDR2 SMNVEV (reference sequence). CDR3 sequence reads: CASSPGAGGETQYF. The CDR3 DNA sequence: TGTGCCAGCAGTCCCGGGGCCGGCGGAGAGACCCAGTACTTC.

This chain connects TRBV7-3 to TRBJ2-1; 7 nucleotides align to TRBD1. CDR1 and CDR2 (germline): SGHTA, FQGTGA. The junction had 9 bases not matched to a gene; V was cut back by 0 bases and J by 10 bases. The CDR3 is made up of 15 amino acids. The CDR3 region is CASSLTRDSTDEQFF. CDR3 in DNA: TGTGCCAGCAGCTTAACCCGGGACAGTACTGACGAGCAGTTCTTC.

This clone was seen only a few times. The chain uses TRBV5-6 and TRBJ2-2, with 7 positions matching TRBD1. J was trimmed by 3 bases and V by 2 bases; bases with no gene match: 4. The germline CDR1 and CDR2 sequences are SGHDT and YYEEEE. There are 15 residues in the CDR3. The CDR3 DNA reads TGTGCCAGCAGCTTCTTGGACAGGTACACCGGGGAGCTGTTTTTT. Translation: CASSFLDRYTGELFF.

This chain links TRBV25-1 with TRBJ1-1, with 10 bases matching TRBD1. Trimming at V came to 6 bases and at J to 0 bases, leaving 7 bases not matched to a gene. This CDR3 spans 16 amino acids. Germline assignment: CDR1 MGHDK and CDR2 SYGVNS. CDR3 in DNA: TGTGCCAGCAGGGAGGACAGGGGGAACTTGAACACTGAAGCTTTCTTT. Protein sequence: CASREDRGNLNTEAFF.

This clone has only a few counts. The chain couples TRBV21-1 to TRBJ1-2. TRBV21-1 is listed as a pseudogene. The CDR3 covers 14 residues. DNA for the CDR3: TGTGCCAGCAATCAAAGGGTCCTTCTCTATGGCTACACCTTC. Encoded protein: CASNQRVLLYGYTF.

The chain employs TRBV9 and TRBJ2-3, with 10 bases identical to TRBD2. The germline CDR1 and CDR2 sequences are SGDLS and YYNGEE. The CDR3 length is 17 residues. J gave up 3 bases and V 3 bases, and 10 bases lay outside the gene matches. The CDR3 bases are TGTGCCAGCAGCGAATATAGCGGGGGGCCCTTGACAGATACGCAGTATTTT. Translation: CASSEYSGGPLTDTQYF.

V gene TRBV4-3 combines with J gene TRBJ2-3; TRBD1 is a possible D gene (7 bases). This CDR3 is built from 15 residues. Between the trimmed V and J ends, which lost 3 bases and 2 bases, there was a span of 12 bases. Germline lookup yields CDR1 LGHNA and CDR2 YSLEER. This CDR3 is CASSQEGATTDTQYF. The DNA of the CDR3 is TGCGCCAGCAGCCAGGAGGGGGCGACCACAGATACGCAGTATTTT.

The CDR3 sequence is CASRIQTSGRTNNEQFF. CDR3 in DNA: TGTGCCAGCAGGATCCAGACTAGCGGGAGGACCAACAATGAGCAGTTCTTC. J is TRBJ2-1 and V is TRBV27; 13 bases line up with TRBD2. With V trimmed by 6 bases and J by 5 bases, 10 bases remained unmatched. The CDR3 has 17 amino acids. The germline V gene has CDR1 MNHEY and CDR2 SMNVEV (reference sequence).